This TCR beta chain was captured in a study of blood T cell repertoires in COVID-19. The CDR3 is 15 residues long. The junction had 14 bases not matched to a gene; V was cut back by 3 bases and J by 14 bases. Germline loops: CDR1 SGHAT, CDR2 FQNNGV. Original methodology: From reference gene primer amplification, estimates of nucleated cell counts were derived. Sequencing was performed with immunoSEQ multiplex PCR; in TCRdb, only in-frame clones are kept and a portion is missing. That table furnishes V, J and clone size, whereas the DNA furnished D and trimming. The sample contains about 220,000 clones, more than 65% of which appear only once.

This chain joins TRBV11-2 and TRBJ2-5; 11 nucleotides agree with TRBD2. Sequencing was done on a sample of peripheral blood. The TCR comes from a man aged 45-65 years with active or convalescent COVID-19. Here the CDR3 reads CASSLGTGLAAPAYF. The CDR3, as DNA: TGTGCCAGCAGCTTGGGGACGGGACTAGCGGCCCCCGCATACTTC.